The TCR beta chain described here comes from a study of shared clonotypes between healthy human individuals. The CDR3 has 14 residues. The V end lost 2 bases, the J end lost 3 bases, and 11 bases lay between the germline ends. Germline V CDR1 and CDR2: WNHNN, SYGVQD (reference sequence). Sequenced by immunoSEQ multiplex PCR; TCRdb stores in-frame clones only, minus some. The table lists under 1,100,000 clones, approximately 68% of them singletons, with roughly 1.5% in the top ten. This clone was detected a few times. Antigen: not known. Healthy adults negative for HIV, lacking recent acute infections or vaccinations, served as donors. The study, taken as a whole, reports: When naive CD4 clonotypes were compared across a handful of donors, about 4.9% were shared.

V usage is TRBV10-1 and J usage is TRBJ2-7, with D perhaps TRBD2 (5 bases). This sequence was found in a young man in good health. The sample consisted of memory CD4+ T cells sorted from blood. The subset here: CD45RA-negative fraction. CDR3 coding DNA: TGCGCCAGCAGTGAGGGGAGAACGAGCTACGAGCAGTACTTC. Amino acid sequence: CASSEGRTSYEQYF.